The present entry profiles one T cell receptor (beta chain) with its context. Its antigen is not identified. Deletions cut 3 bases from V and 4 bases from J, with 8 bases between. The CDR3 contains 12 residues. Germline values: CDR1 SGHNT, CDR2 YYREEE (reference sequence). Assay used: immunoSEQ multiplex PCR; TCRdb lists only in-frame clones, some missing. Found here are 100,000 to 110,000 clones, 89% of them singletons; the top ten hold around 0.15%. The data derive from a study of OX40 agonist ivuxolimab in advanced cancers. Whole-study findings and limits: Clonal expansion was seen in CD4+ and CD8+ blood T cells by week 6 at 0.1 to 3.0 mg/kg.

Prior autoimmune disease or systemic immunosuppression barred patients. This TCR was sampled from an adult with an advanced solid tumor such as melanoma, head and neck, liver or kidney cancer. This rearrangement joins TRBV5-4 to TRBJ2-7, with D possibly being TRBD2 (5 bases). The starting material was CD4+ or CD8+ T cells sorted from blood, obtained in a trial of the OX40 agonist ivuxolimab. DNA of the CDR3: TGTGCCAGCAGCTCACTAGGTTACGAGCAGTACTTC. This codes for CASSSLGYEQYF.